This entry lists 10 T cell receptor beta chains sequenced from one sample in a study of blood T cell repertoires in COVID-19. TCRdb's copy holds only in-frame clones and misses some; the assay was immunoSEQ multiplex PCR. The table lists tens of thousands of clones, 80% to 85% of them singletons, with roughly 27% in the top ten. The sample consisted of peripheral blood. The origin of the receptors is a human donor in a cohort sampled during active COVID-19.

This sequence joins TRBV4-1 and TRBJ2-1; TRBD2 matches at 11 bases. The V gene's germline CDR1 is MGHRA and CDR2 YSYEKL. The CDR3 consists of 17 residues. Trimming cost V 2 bases and J 4 bases; bases outside gene matches: 7. CDR3 nucleotides: TGCGCCAGCAGCCAAACCCGTAGCGGGGGGGTGTACAATGAGCAGTTCTTC. Its translation is CASSQTRSGGVYNEQFF.

The CDR3 DNA reads TGTGCCAGCAGTTCCGTTGGGGGGTTGAACACTGAAGCTTTCTTT. It encodes CASSSVGGLNTEAFF. This chain links TRBV27 with TRBJ1-1; perhaps TRBD1 as D (5 bases). V was cut by 4 bases and J by 0 bases, with 12 bases left in between. CDR1 and CDR2 from the germline V gene are MNHEY and SMNVEV (reference sequence). The CDR3 spans 15 residues.

The gene calls are TRBV18 and TRBJ2-5, with D tentatively TRBD2 (6 bases). Trimming took 0 bases from V and 3 from J, leaving 11 bases between them. The CDR3 spans 15 residues. CDR1 KGHSH and CDR2 LQKENI come from the germline V gene. CDR3 residues: CASSPPTTRKETQYF. The CDR3 nucleotides are TGTGCCAGCTCACCACCGACGACTAGGAAAGAGACCCAGTACTTC.

The chain has TRBV9 and TRBJ1-2, with unresolved D. The germline V and J ends were trimmed by 3 bases and 4 bases, with 7 bases remaining between them. Looked up from germline, CDR1 is SGDLS and CDR2 is YYNGEE. This CDR3 contains 12 residues. The CDR3 sequence: CASSGALYGYTF. The CDR3 bases are TGTGCCAGCAGCGGAGCCCTCTATGGCTACACCTTC.

V usage is TRBV30 and J usage is TRBJ1-4; D possibly corresponds to TRBD1 (5 bases). CDR1 GTSNPN and CDR2 SVGIG come from the germline V gene (reference sequence). The CDR3 totals 13 residues. V was clipped by 1 base and J by 8 bases, with 11 bases between them. CDR3 in amino acids: CAWSGRGDEKLFF. CDR3 nucleotides: TGTGCCTGGAGTGGCCGGGGGGACGAAAAACTGTTTTTT.

The V call is TRBV7-8, the J call TRBJ2-7; D is unresolved. Germline CDR1 is SGHVS and CDR2 is FQNEAQ. The CDR3 length is 12 residues. V lost 5 bases and J lost 3, with 8 bases in between. The CDR3 coding sequence is TGTGCCAGCAGCAAAGAGTACTACGAGCAGTACTTC. Its translation is CASSKEYYEQYF.

The J gene is TRBJ2-1, the V gene TRBV7-3, with 7 bases aligning to TRBD2. This CDR3 contains 13 residues. Germline V lookup: CDR1 SGHTA, CDR2 FQGTGA. The trim removed 4 bases at V and 9 bases at J, leaving 6 bases unmatched. CDR3 loop: CASSSPGGAEQFF. DNA for the CDR3: TGTGCCAGCAGCTCCCCGGGGGGAGCTGAGCAGTTCTTC.

The rearrangement uses TRBV9 and TRBJ1-2, with D tentatively TRBD1 (6 bases). V was shortened by 4 bases and J by 6 bases, with 16 bases between the two germline ends. Germline V lookup: CDR1 SGDLS, CDR2 YYNGEE. This CDR3 has 14 amino acids. CDR3 bases: TGTGCCAGCAGCTCCCTGGGGGGGGGCGATGGCTACACCTTC. This encodes CASSSLGGGDGYTF.

The V gene is TRBV12-3 or TRBV12-4, the J gene TRBJ2-7; D remains unclear. Trimming shortened V by 3 bases and J by 3 bases, and 9 bases separated the two germline ends. This CDR3 contains 13 residues. Here the CDR3 DNA reads TGTGCCAGCAGTTTGTTCCACTTCTACGAGCAGTACTTC. Amino acid sequence: CASSLFHFYEQYF.

The chain carries TRBV3-1 (or the pseudogene TRBV3-2) and TRBJ2-7, with D perhaps matching TRBD2 (5 bases). Germline V lookup: CDR1 LGHDT, CDR2 YNNKEL (reference sequence). The CDR3 covers 14 residues. V was trimmed by 1 base and J by 2 bases, leaving 9 bases between them. The CDR3 nucleotides read TGTGCCAGCAGCCAAGGGAGCGGCCCCTACGAGCAGTACTTC. As protein: CASSQGSGPYEQYF.